Below, one TCR beta chain is given with its context. Its antigen is undetermined. This CDR3 contains 14 residues. The V end lost 7 bases, the J end lost 6 bases, and 18 bases lay between the germline ends. CDR1 is LNHDA and CDR2 is SQIVND in the germline V gene (reference sequence). This sample is drawn from a study of pediatric ulcerative colitis. Study findings and constraints: A couple of rectal CDR3 clonotypes occurred in all ulcerative colitis patients.

The diagnostic colonoscopy in ulcerative colitis patients preceded any immunosuppressive treatment. Here immunoSEQ multiplex PCR was the method, and the copy in TCRdb shows in-frame clones only, minus some. Among about 36,000 clones listed, around four fifths were seen once. Sequences were obtained from blood. The V gene is TRBV19, the J gene TRBJ1-1; D gene unclear. This TCR was sampled from a girl between 5 and 17 years old with moderate ulcerative colitis. CDR3 in DNA: TGTGCCAGTACTCCTCGAGGGAGTGGGCCTGAAGCTTTCTTT. It specifies CASTPRGSGPEAFF.